A single sample gave rise to the 10 T cell receptor beta chains below, sequenced in a study of cytomegalovirus exposure and HLA in healthy donors. Data came from immunoSEQ multiplex PCR; TCRdb stores just in-frame clones and leaves some out. The sample records around 190,000 clones, 80% to 85% being singletons. The sequenced material came from PBMCs. These receptors were taken from a woman in her 30s in good health and CMV-seronegative.

The rearrangement links TRBV19 to TRBJ1-4; 10 bases match TRBD1. The trim removed 7 bases at V and 6 bases at J, leaving 5 bases unmatched. Looked up from germline, CDR1 is LNHDA and CDR2 is SQIVND (reference sequence). The CDR3 runs 14 residues. The CDR3 spells CASIDRGRDEKLFF. DNA for the CDR3: TGTGCCAGTATCGACAGGGGGCGGGATGAAAAACTGTTTTTT.

The chain is built from TRBV5-1 and TRBJ2-2; D gene uncertain. The CDR3 consists of 12 residues. Looked up from germline, CDR1 is SGHRS and CDR2 is YFSETQ. The V end lost 4 bases, the J end lost 8 bases, and 9 bases lay between the germline ends. CDR3 protein: CASSPEAGELFF. In nucleotides, the CDR3 is TGCGCCAGCAGCCCCGAGGCGGGGGAGCTGTTTTTT.

This clone was detected only a few times. This chain joins TRBV2 and TRBJ1-4, with D uncertain. Germline assignment: CDR1 SNHLY and CDR2 FYNNEI. Trimming left V 8 bases short and J 8 bases short, with 12 bases between. The CDR3 is 12 residues long. The CDR3: CASVRVGEKLFF. DNA for the CDR3: TGTGCCAGCGTGCGTGTCGGGGAAAAACTGTTTTTT.

The V gene is TRBV14, the J gene TRBJ1-1; tentatively, D is TRBD1 (5 bases). Germline values: CDR1 SGHDN, CDR2 FVKESK. The CDR3 totals 14 residues. The V gene lost 0 bases and the J gene lost 4 bases, with 9 bases spanning the gap. This chain's CDR3 is CASSQDPRGTEAFF. The CDR3 region has the DNA TGTGCCAGCAGCCAAGACCCAAGGGGCACTGAAGCTTTCTTT.

The chain is built from TRBV6-1 and TRBJ1-5; 8 positions agree with TRBD1. CDR1 and CDR2 from the germline V gene are MNHNS and SASEGT. J gave up 4 bases and V 4 bases, and 3 bases lay outside the gene matches. The CDR3 has 14 residues. CDR3 bases: TGTGCCAGCAGTGGGGACAGGAAAAATCAGCCCCAGCATTTT. Its translation is CASSGDRKNQPQHF.

The V and J genes are TRBV4-1 and TRBJ2-7; tentatively, D is TRBD2 (6 bases). Trimming took 5 bases from V and 4 from J, leaving 6 bases between them. Germline loops: CDR1 MGHRA, CDR2 YSYEKL. This CDR3 contains 11 residues. The CDR3 loop reads CASSSGYEQYF. The CDR3 nucleotides read TGCGCCAGCAGCAGCGGGTACGAGCAGTACTTC.

DNA for the CDR3: TGTGCCAGCAGCTTACTATTAACCGCGGTCGGGCAGTACTTC. Translation gives CASSLLLTAVGQYF. The V call is TRBV7-8, the J call TRBJ2-7; D is uncertain. CDR1 is SGHVS and CDR2 is FQNEAQ in the germline V gene. The CDR3 has 14 residues. Trimming cost V 2 bases and J 9 bases, with 17 bases left between them.

The chain carries TRBV9 and TRBJ2-5, with D possibly matching TRBD1 (6 bases). Germline V gives CDR1 SGDLS, CDR2 YYNGEE. The CDR3 is 14 amino acids. Trimming cost V 0 bases and J 2 bases, with 8 bases left between them. CDR3 sequence: CASSVGTGQETQYF. As DNA, the CDR3 is TGTGCCAGCAGCGTAGGAACAGGGCAAGAGACCCAGTACTTC.

CDR3 nucleotides: TGTGCCAGCAGCCCCCGCACTAGCGGGAACACCGGGGAGCTGTTTTTT. The encoded protein is CASSPRTSGNTGELFF. The chain employs TRBV5-4 and TRBJ2-2; TRBD2 matches 8 bases. The CDR3 has 16 amino acids. CDR1 and CDR2 (germline): SGHNT, YYREEE (reference sequence). Unmatched junction bases numbered 6, after V lost 4 bases and J lost 1 base. The entire variable domain, with the rest obtained from reference TRBV5-4 and TRBJ2-2, is as follows: ETGVTQSPTHLIKTRGQQVTLRCSSQSGHNTVSWYQQALGQGPQFIFQYYREEENGRGNFPPRFSGLQFPNYSSELNVNALELDDSALYLCASSPRTSGNTGELFFGEGSRLTVL.

The V call is TRBV5-1, the J call TRBJ1-5; D is ambiguous. The V end lost 4 bases, the J end lost 0 bases, and 11 bases lay between the germline ends. Germline-derived CDR1 and CDR2 are SGHRS and YFSETQ. The CDR3 is 15 amino acids. CDR3 amino acids: CASSPGGGSNQPQHF. CDR3 sequence (DNA): TGCGCCAGCAGCCCCGGAGGTGGTAGCAATCAGCCCCAGCATTTT.